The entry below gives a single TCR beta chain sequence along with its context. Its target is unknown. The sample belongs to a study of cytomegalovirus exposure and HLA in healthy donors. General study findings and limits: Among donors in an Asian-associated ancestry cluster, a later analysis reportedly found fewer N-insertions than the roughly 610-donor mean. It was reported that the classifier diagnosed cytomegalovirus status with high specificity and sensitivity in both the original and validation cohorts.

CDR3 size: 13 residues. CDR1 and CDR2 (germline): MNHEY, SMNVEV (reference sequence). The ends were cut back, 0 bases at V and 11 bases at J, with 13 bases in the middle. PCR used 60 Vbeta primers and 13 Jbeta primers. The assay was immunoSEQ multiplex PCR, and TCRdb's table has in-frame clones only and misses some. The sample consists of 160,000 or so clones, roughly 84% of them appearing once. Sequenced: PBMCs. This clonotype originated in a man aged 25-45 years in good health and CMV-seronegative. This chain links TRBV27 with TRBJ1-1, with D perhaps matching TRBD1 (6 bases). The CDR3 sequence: CASSLSRGIYAFF. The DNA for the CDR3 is TGTGCCAGCAGTTTATCAAGGGGGATATACGCTTTCTTT.